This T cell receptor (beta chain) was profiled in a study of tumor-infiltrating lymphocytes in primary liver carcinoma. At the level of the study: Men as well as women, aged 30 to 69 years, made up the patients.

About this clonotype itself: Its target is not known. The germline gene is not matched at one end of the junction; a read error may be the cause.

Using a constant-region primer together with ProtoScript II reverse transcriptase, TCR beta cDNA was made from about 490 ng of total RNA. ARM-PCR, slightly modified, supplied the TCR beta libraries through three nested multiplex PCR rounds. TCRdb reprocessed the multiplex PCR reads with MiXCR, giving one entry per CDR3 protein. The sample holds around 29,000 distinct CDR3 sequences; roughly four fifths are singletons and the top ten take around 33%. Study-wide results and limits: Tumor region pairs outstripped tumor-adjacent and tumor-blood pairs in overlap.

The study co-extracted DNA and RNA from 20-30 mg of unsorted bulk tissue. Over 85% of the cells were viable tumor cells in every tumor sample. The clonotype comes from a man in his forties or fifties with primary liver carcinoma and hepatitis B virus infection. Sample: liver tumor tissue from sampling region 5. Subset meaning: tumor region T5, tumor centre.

The CDR3 nucleotides are TGTGCCAGCATGTCCCATTCTTCCGGGGCAGCCTACGAGCGGTACTTC. Protein sequence: CASMSHSSGAAYERYF. The chain joins TRBV11-2 to TRBJ2-7; D might be TRBD1 or TRBD2, each matching 5 bases. The CDR3 is made up of 16 amino acids. The germline V gene encodes CDR1 SGHAT and CDR2 FQNNGV.